The sequence of this T cell receptor beta chain was determined in a study of T cell responses to AZD1222 COVID-19 vaccine. The study's findings and limits: Donors were largely white British and mainly female; clonal diversity was possibly underestimated.

Comment on this clone: Its antigen remains unknown.

Repertoires were generated with immunoSEQ multiplex PCR, while TCRdb's copy carries only in-frame clones and drops some. The data hold around 160,000 clones, with approximately 78% observed a single time. The starting material was peripheral blood, obtained on day 0 of MenACWY control vaccination. The receptor comes from an adult in good health.

CDR3 sequence (DNA): TGTGCCAGCAGCTTGGCTCGCCCCGTGCTCCACTTT. This translates into CASSLARPVLHF. The J gene is TRBJ1-6, the V gene TRBV5-8; D remains unclear. Germline V lookup: CDR1 SGHTS, CDR2 YDEGEE. This CDR3 is built from 12 residues. V lost 0 bases and J 16 bases, leaving 11 bases between the germline ends.